The rows below give T cell receptor beta chains drawn from one sample of a study of T cell responses to AZD1222 COVID-19 vaccine. Method: immunoSEQ multiplex PCR; TCRdb's copy keeps in-frame clones and lacks some. The sample carries approximately 110,000 clones, about 95% recorded once. The sequences come from peripheral blood, collected on day 0 of AZD1222 vaccination. These receptors were obtained from an adult in good health. Each CDR3 is given with its conserved first and last residue. D genes are given only for firm matches. Part of the rows lack a size; the others show once, few, many or a class for expanded clones.

clone_size	v_call	d_call	j_call	cdr3_nt	cdr3_aa
.	TRBV11-3	TRBD1	TRBJ1-2	TGTGCCAGCAGCTTGGGACAGGGGAACTATGGCTACACCTTC	CASSLGQGNYGYTF
.	TRBV7-3	TRBD1	TRBJ2-2	TGTGCCAGCAGCTTGACAGGGGCCTCCGGGGAGCTGTTTTTT	CASSLTGASGELFF
.	TRBV6-2/TRBV6-3	TRBD1	TRBJ1-5	TGTGCCAGCAGCCGAAACGTCCGGGACAGGGGTGCGGGTCAGCCCCAGCATTTT	CASSRNVRDRGAGQPQHF
once	TRBV3-1/TRBV3-2	.	TRBJ1-1	TGTGCCAGCAGCCAGGAGGATTCCCCGGGCCACCCTGGGGACACTGAAGCTTTCTTT	CASSQEDSPGHPGDTEAFF
.	TRBV5-1	.	TRBJ1-1	TGCGCCAGCAGCTTGGGCGTTGGAATTCCTGAAGCTTTCTTT	CASSLGVGIPEAFF
.	TRBV27	TRBD2	TRBJ2-2	TGTGCCAGCAGTTCGGGGGGTTTCACCGGGGAGCTGTTTTTT	CASSSGGFTGELFF
.	TRBV6-6	.	TRBJ1-6	TGTGCCAGCAGTCGTTCCGACCCCTCCAGCTCCTATAATTCACCCCTCCACTTT	CASSRSDPSSSYNSPLHF
few	TRBV7-2	TRBD1	TRBJ1-2	TGTGCCAGCAGCTTAGTAGGGGGACAGGGTTCGGACTATGGCTACACCTTC	CASSLVGGQGSDYGYTF
.	TRBV7-9	.	TRBJ1-3	TGTGCCAGCAGCCCGAGGACCGGGACTCCTGGAAACACCATATATTTT	CASSPRTGTPGNTIYF
.	TRBV5-1	.	TRBJ2-5	TGCGCCAGTACCACTGAACAGGGAGAGACCCAGTACTTC	CASTTEQGETQYF
once	TRBV27	.	TRBJ1-2	TGTGCCAGCAGTTTATCGCCAGAATATGGCTACACCTTC	CASSLSPEYGYTF
once	TRBV11-3	.	TRBJ1-1	TGTGCCAGCAGTGGCAGGGTAGTTTCGAACGCTGAAGCTTTCTTT	CASSGRVVSNAEAFF